One TCR beta chain is described in this entry. Germline lookup yields CDR1 LGHNA and CDR2 YSLEER. The V end lost 0 bases, the J end lost 11 bases, and 10 bases lay between the germline ends. The CDR3 has 13 residues. These data come from a study of blood T cells in healthy people across ages. Alongside a J-beta primer mix, a sample-barcoded 5' primer served in a second PCR lasting 7 to 11 cycles. Each of the cDNA molecules was tagged by a template-switch adaptor with 12 random nucleotides. TCRdb re-called the 5' RACE reads through MiXCR, storing one row per CDR3 protein. This sample yields approximately 1,700,000 distinct CDR3 sequences, of which around 40% are seen a single time; under 30% belongs to the top ten.

The material sequenced was blood. The J gene is TRBJ1-4, the V gene TRBV4-3; possibly TRBD1 for D (5 bases). This clonotype was sampled from a human donor in good health. The CDR3, as DNA: TGCGCCAGCAGCCAAGATCGGGGGAGTAAACTGTTTTTT. The encoded protein is CASSQDRGSKLFF.